The clone carrying this T cell receptor (beta chain) was counted once. From the 120-subject validation cohort, which was separate from the approximately 700-subject first cohort, the donors were drawn. Clones were sequenced by immunoSEQ multiplex PCR, and TCRdb holds only the in-frame ones, with some missing. The sample gives roughly 150,000 clones, more than 85% of which show up once; about 0.7% is in the top ten. The data derive from a study of cytomegalovirus exposure and HLA in healthy donors. This CDR3 has 14 residues. V shed 3 bases and J shed 0 bases, with 6 bases lying between them. Germline V gives CDR1 LNHDA, CDR2 SQIVND (reference sequence).

The chain couples TRBV19 to TRBJ1-5; D ambiguous. Sequencing input: PBMCs. This clonotype originated in a man aged 18 to 30 in good health and CMV-seronegative. The CDR3 protein is CASSISSSNQPQHF. For the CDR3, the DNA is TGTGCCAGTAGTATCTCGAGTAGCAATCAGCCCCAGCATTTT.